This T cell receptor beta chain was sequenced during a study of blood T cell repertoires in COVID-19. Background on the study: Sources were T cells, B-cell-depleted T cells, or PBMCs; the material itself was cDNA or gDNA.

In the authors' methods: Scientists estimated how many nucleated cells there were by amplifying reference gene primers. Clones were read by immunoSEQ multiplex PCR, and TCRdb kept only the in-frame ones, dropping some. V, J and clone size derive from that table, while D and trimming were established from the DNA sequence. The sample includes 50,000 to 75,000 clones, around three quarters of them seen just once. Sequencing used peripheral blood. This receptor was obtained from a human donor in a cohort sampled during active COVID-19.

CDR3 sequence: CASSLVTGELFF. For the CDR3, the DNA is TGTGCCAGCAGCCTAGTCACCGGGGAGCTGTTTTTT. This chain links TRBV3-1 (or the pseudogene TRBV3-2) with TRBJ2-2, with D unresolved. The CDR3 totals 12 residues. Trimming shortened V by 4 bases and J by 4 bases, and 4 bases separated the two germline ends. Germline values: CDR1 LGHDT, CDR2 YNNKEL (reference sequence).